The T cell receptor beta chain described here comes from a study of T cell repertoires in cytomegalovirus infection (dated by TCRdb to between 2018 and 2021). Regarding the study in general: Alongside well-studied HLA-B-restricted epitopes, the peptide stimulations were aimed at recently identified HLA-C-restricted CMV epitopes, whose presentation resists viral immunomodulation. Because public TCR beta signatures pointed to carriage of CMV infection together with the matching HLA type, the HLA type of each donor mattered for the analysis.

Paper-wide results and their limitations: Cumulative frequency of public TCR beta family members discriminated carriers of CMV infection plus the relevant HLA type in this cohort and an independent roughly 330-donor cohort. The ex vivo response was dominated by HLA-C-restricted CMV-specific TCR beta clonotypes, which also provided the single most frequent clonotype in two of eight donors.

This specimen's treatment or condition label, per the study, means: in vitro stimulation with specific CMV peptide epitopes to enrich CMV-specific T cells. TCRdb shows the sequencer as Illumina HiSeq 1500. TCRdb itself trimmed the public reads at Q25 with fastp, ran MiXCR and retained productive beta chains. Rows with one shared CDR3 protein collapse into an entry with the most common genes and DNA. The sample yields 640,000 or so distinct CDR3 sequences; roughly 30% were counted once. The top ten clones comprise 18% of the sample. The V and J ends are trimmed by 4 bases and 5 bases, leaving 11 bases between them. The germline V gene (reference sequence) sets CDR1 to LNHDA and CDR2 to SQIVND. The CDR3 runs 14 amino acids, cysteine and phenylalanine included. The DNA shown is the 42-base CDR3, in frame from base 1. Points on this clonotype: Its antigen specificity is not known. Base qualities are not at hand, and no much larger clone is one base apart.

The sequence joins TRBV19 to TRBJ2-2, with a weak D call of TRBD1 (6 bases match). The sequenced sample was cultured PBMCs, obtained from culture after CMV antigen stimulation. The TCR sequence derives from a human donor in good health (CMV status not recorded). Some clones in this sample may be carry-over from other donors' samples. Here the CDR3 is given as CASSRRQVTGELFF. The DNA is as follows: TGTGCCAGTAGTAGAAGACAGGTTACCGGGGAGCTGTTTTTT.